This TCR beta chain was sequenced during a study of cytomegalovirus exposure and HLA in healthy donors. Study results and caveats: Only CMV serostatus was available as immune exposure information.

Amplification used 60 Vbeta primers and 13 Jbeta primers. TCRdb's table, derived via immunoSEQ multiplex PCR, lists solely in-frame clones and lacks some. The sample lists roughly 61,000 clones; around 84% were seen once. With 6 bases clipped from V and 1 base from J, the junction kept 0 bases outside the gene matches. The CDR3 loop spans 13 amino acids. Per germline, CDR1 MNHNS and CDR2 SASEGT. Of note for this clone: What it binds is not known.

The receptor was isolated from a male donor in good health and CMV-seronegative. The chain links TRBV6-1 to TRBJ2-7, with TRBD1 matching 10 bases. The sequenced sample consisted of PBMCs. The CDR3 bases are TGTGCCAGCAGGGGACAGGGGTCCTACGAGCAGTACTTC. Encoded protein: CASRGQGSYEQYF.